Listed below are T cell receptor beta chains from one sample, sequenced in a study of T cells in Graves' hyperthyroidism and ophthalmopathy. TCRdb called the multiplex PCR reads again in MiXCR, with one record for every CDR3 protein. The sample holds 700,000 or so distinct CDR3 sequences; about a sixth are singletons and the top ten take under 10%. The sequenced sample consisted of blood. These receptors were obtained from a man aged 18 to 30 with Graves' hyperthyroidism. CDR3s include the opening cysteine and the closing phenylalanine or tryptophan. A D gene is named only where the DNA matches it firmly. Clone size is shown for a subset of rows, as once, few, many or a class of expanded clone.

TRBV28	TRBJ1-1	-	many	16	TGTGCCAGCATCCCGGGGGGGGCGGAGGTGAACACTGAAGCTTTCTTT	CASIPGGAEVNTEAFF
TRBV5-6	TRBJ2-3	-	-	18	TGTGCCAGCAGCTTGCCATTCGAGGGCCGCCACTCCACAGATACGCAGTATTTT	CASSLPFEGRHSTDTQYF
TRBV15	TRBJ1-5	-	-	14	TGTGCCACCAGCAGAGACAATAGCAATCAGCCCCAGCATTTT	CATSRDNSNQPQHF
TRBV11-3	TRBJ1-2	-	-	14	TGTGCCAGCAGCTTAGGGGGAGGACTTCATGGCTACACCTTC	CASSLGGGLHGYTF
TRBV5-5	TRBJ2-1	TRBD2	few	17	TGTGCCAGCAGCTTGGTAGGTAGCGGGAGGTTCTACAATGAGCAGTTCTTC	CASSLVGSGRFYNEQFF
TRBV5-1	TRBJ2-7	TRBD2	few	17	TGCGCCAGCAGCTTGGCGGCTAGCGGGAGTGTGACCTACGAGCAGTACTTC	CASSLAASGSVTYEQYF
TRBV20-1	TRBJ2-7	-	-	11	TGCAGTGCTAGGGGCGGCCACGAGCAGTACTTC	CSARGGHEQYF
TRBV28	TRBJ2-1	-	-	15	TGTGCCAGCAGCCAGGGGGGGGGGCTGTGGAATGAGCAGTTCTTC	CASSQGGGLWNEQFF
TRBV5-1	TRBJ2-1	-	many	15	TGCGCCAGCAGCTTGGATGGGCAGGGCCATGGGGAGCAGTTCTTC	CASSLDGQGHGEQFF
TRBV29-1	TRBJ1-6	TRBD1	-	14	TGCAGCGTGAAAGTTGGGGACAGTAATTCACCCCTCCACTTT	CSVKVGDSNSPLHF
TRBV24-1	TRBJ2-5	TRBD2	few	15	TGTGCCACCAGTGATTTGAGCGGGAGAACGGAGACCCAGTACTTC	CATSDLSGRTETQYF
TRBV4-1	TRBJ1-1	-	few	16	TGCGCCAGCAGCCCTTCTGTCGTGAGATTGGACACTGAAGCTTTCTTT	CASSPSVVRLDTEAFF
TRBV6-4	TRBJ1-3	-	few	18	TGTGCCACCAGAAGGGACACCGACTCCGCACTCTCTGGAAACACCATATATTTT	CATRRDTDSALSGNTIYF
TRBV9	TRBJ2-3	-	-	16	TGTGCCAGCAGCGTAGCTAACGAAAGGAGGGCAGATACGCAGTATTTT	CASSVANERRADTQYF
TRBV3-1	TRBJ2-1	-	-	15	TGTGCCAGCAGCCCGTTAGGGGAGAAAAGCTTTGAGCAGTTCTTC	CASSPLGEKSFEQFF
TRBV29-1	TRBJ2-3	-	once	11	TGCAGCGTTCCGGACCCGTTTGGGCAGTATTTT	CSVPDPFGQYF
TRBV7-2	TRBJ1-6	-	-	16	TGTGCCAGCAGCTTAAGTCGTTTAGCTTATAATTCACCCCTCCACTTT	CASSLSRLAYNSPLHF
TRBV6-1	TRBJ1-5	-	few	13	TGTGCCAGCAGTGGAAACGGGGGTCAGCCCCAGCATTTT	CASSGNGGQPQHF
TRBV6-1	TRBJ2-5	-	-	11	TGTGCCAGCCGGGACATACAGACCCAGTACTTC	CASRDIQTQYF
TRBV29-1	TRBJ2-5	TRBD2	-	14	TGCAGCGAGATTGACGGGAGGGCCGGTGAGACCCAGTACTTC	CSEIDGRAGETQYF
TRBV2	TRBJ1-2	-	-	12	TGTGCCAGCAGTGATAACGGAGGCGGCTACACCTTC	CASSDNGGGYTF
TRBV20-1	TRBJ2-1	TRBD2	-	15	TGCAGTGCTACTAGCGGGGGGAGGTCCTACAATGAGCAGTTCTTC	CSATSGGRSYNEQFF
TRBV10-3	TRBJ2-7	TRBD2	many	15	TGTGCCATCAGCAGGACTAGCGGGGGGTCCTACGAGCAGTACTTC	CAISRTSGGSYEQYF
TRBV27	TRBJ2-7	-	many	15	TGTGCCAGCAGTTTGCACAGCACCTTTATCTACGAGCAGTACTTC	CASSLHSTFIYEQYF
TRBV30	TRBJ1-1	-	few	13	TGTGCCTGGAGAGAATACAGGAACACTGAAGCTTTCTTT	CAWREYRNTEAFF
TRBV12-3/TRBV12-4	TRBJ2-1	-	many	14	TGTGCCAGCAGTTTGGCACTAGGTGATAATGAGCAGTTCTTC	CASSLALGDNEQFF
TRBV7-2	TRBJ2-4	-	many	14	TGTGCCAGCAGCTTAGGCCGAGCCAAAAACATTCAGTACTTC	CASSLGRAKNIQYF
TRBV5-1	TRBJ2-7	TRBD1	many	15	TGCGCCAGCAGCCGGGAAGGGACAGGGCGGTCGCAGCAGTACTTC	CASSREGTGRSQQYF
TRBV7-2	TRBJ2-1	-	many	13	TGTGCCAGCAGCCCTCAGCGGTACAATGAGCAGTTCTTC	CASSPQRYNEQFF
TRBV28	TRBJ2-7	-	many	13	TGTGCCAGCAGTTTAGCGCCTTCCTACGAGCAGTACTTC	CASSLAPSYEQYF
TRBV29-1	TRBJ1-4	TRBD1	-	13	TGCAGCGTCAAAACAGGGGGCTATGAAAAACTGTTTTTT	CSVKTGGYEKLFF
TRBV28	TRBJ1-4	TRBD1	-	13	TGTGCCAGCAGGGGACAGCCTGATGAAAAACTGTTTTTT	CASRGQPDEKLFF
TRBV6-1	TRBJ1-1	TRBD1	-	20	TGTGCCAGCACCACAGAGGGGACAGGGGCTGGGATACCCTTGGACACTGAAGCTTTCTTT	CASTTEGTGAGIPLDTEAFF
TRBV7-2	TRBJ2-5	TRBD2	-	16	TGTGCCAGCAGCCGCGTAGCGGGAGGTGGAGGAGAGACCCAGTACTTC	CASSRVAGGGGETQYF
TRBV3-1	TRBJ2-3	-	many	14	TGTGCCAGCAGCCAAGGCTTGGAGCTGGGGACGCAGTATTTT	CASSQGLELGTQYF
TRBV28	TRBJ2-7	TRBD2	many	15	TGTGCCAGCAGGACTCTAGCGGGAGACTCCTACGAGCAGTACTTC	CASRTLAGDSYEQYF
TRBV12-3/TRBV12-4	TRBJ2-7	TRBD1	many	15	TGTGCCAGCAGTCTCCCCGGGACAGGGAACTACGAGCAGTACTTC	CASSLPGTGNYEQYF
TRBV29-1	TRBJ2-7	TRBD2	few	14	TGCAGTGGTATACTAGCGGGAGGGCCCCACGAGCAGTACTTC	CSGILAGGPHEQYF